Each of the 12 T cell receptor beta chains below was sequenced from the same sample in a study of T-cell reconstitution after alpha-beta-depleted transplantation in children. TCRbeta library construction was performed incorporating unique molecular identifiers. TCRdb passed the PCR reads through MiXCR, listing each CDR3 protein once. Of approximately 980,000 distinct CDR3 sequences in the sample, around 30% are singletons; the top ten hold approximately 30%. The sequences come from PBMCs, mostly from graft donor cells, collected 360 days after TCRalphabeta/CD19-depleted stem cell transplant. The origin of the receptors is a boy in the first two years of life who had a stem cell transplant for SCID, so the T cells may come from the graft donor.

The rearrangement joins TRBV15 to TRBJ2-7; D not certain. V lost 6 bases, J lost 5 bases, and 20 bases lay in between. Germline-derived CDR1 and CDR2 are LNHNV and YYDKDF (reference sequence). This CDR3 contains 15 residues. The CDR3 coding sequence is TGTGCCACCAGACATATCGGCGTAGGGAACCACGAGCAGTACTTC. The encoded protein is CATRHIGVGNHEQYF.

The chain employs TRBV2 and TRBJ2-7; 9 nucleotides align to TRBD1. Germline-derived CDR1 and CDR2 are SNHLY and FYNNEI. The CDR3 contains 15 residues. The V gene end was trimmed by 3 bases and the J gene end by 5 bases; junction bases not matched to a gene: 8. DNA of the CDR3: TGTGCCAGCAGTGATTCCGGGACAGGGAGGCACGAGCAGTACTTC. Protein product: CASSDSGTGRHEQYF.

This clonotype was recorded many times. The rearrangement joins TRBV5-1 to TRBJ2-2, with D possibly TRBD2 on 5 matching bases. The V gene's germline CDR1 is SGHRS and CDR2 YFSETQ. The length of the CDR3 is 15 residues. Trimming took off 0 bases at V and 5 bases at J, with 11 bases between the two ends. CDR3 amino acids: CASSLVAAGTGELFF. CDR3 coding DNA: TGCGCCAGCAGCTTGGTAGCCGCGGGTACCGGGGAGCTGTTTTTT.

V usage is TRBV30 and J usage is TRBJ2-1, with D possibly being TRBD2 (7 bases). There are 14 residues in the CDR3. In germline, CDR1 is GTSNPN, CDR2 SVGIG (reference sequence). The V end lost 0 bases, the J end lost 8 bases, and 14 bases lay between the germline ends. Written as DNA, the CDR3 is TGTGCCTGGAGTGTAGGGGGGGTTTCGGATGAGCAGTTCTTC. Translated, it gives CAWSVGGVSDEQFF.

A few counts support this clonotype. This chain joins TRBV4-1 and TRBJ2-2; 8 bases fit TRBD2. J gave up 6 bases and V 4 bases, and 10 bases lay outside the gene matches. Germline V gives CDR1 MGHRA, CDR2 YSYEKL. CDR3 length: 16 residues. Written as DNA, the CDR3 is TGCGCCAGCAGCCGCGTAGTATCGGGAGGGGCCGGGGAGCTGTTTTTT. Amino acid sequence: CASSRVVSGGAGELFF.

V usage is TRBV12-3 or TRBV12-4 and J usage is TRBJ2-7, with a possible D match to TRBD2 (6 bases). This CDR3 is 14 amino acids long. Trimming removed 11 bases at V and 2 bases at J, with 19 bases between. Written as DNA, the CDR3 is TGTGCCGGGGGGATAGGGACGGACCCCTACGAGCAGTACTTC. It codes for CAGGIGTDPYEQYF.

In DNA form, the CDR3 reads TGCGCCAGCAGTGATTTAGGGACTAAAATCACAGATACGCAGTATTTT. Its translation is CASSDLGTKITDTQYF. The V call is TRBV10-2, the J call TRBJ2-3; TRBD2 matches at 7 bases. Per germline, CDR1 WSHSY and CDR2 SAAADI. The CDR3 is 16 residues long. After removal of 3 bases from V and 2 bases from J, the junction contained 8 bases not matched to a gene.

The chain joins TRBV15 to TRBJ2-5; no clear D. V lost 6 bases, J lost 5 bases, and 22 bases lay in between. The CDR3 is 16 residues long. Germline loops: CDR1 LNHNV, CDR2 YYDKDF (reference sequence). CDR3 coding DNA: TGTGCCACCAGTTCTTGGCCGGGTGAGACCCAGGAGACCCAGTACTTC. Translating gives CATSSWPGETQETQYF.

CDR3 sequence: CATSDLNRDASGSYNEQFF. Here the CDR3 DNA reads TGTGCCACCAGTGATTTGAATCGGGACGCCTCGGGGTCCTACAATGAGCAGTTCTTC. The chain couples TRBV24-1 to TRBJ2-1, with D tentatively TRBD1 or TRBD2 (5 bases each). V shed 0 bases and J shed 1 base, with 18 bases lying between them. The CDR3 is 19 residues long. Germline assignment: CDR1 KGHDR and CDR2 SFDVKD.

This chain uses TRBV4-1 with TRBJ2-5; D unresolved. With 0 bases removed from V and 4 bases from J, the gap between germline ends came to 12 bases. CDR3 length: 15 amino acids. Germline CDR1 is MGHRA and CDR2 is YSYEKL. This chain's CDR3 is CASSQDTAILETQYF. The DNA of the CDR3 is TGCGCCAGCAGCCAAGATACGGCTATCCTAGAGACCCAGTACTTC.

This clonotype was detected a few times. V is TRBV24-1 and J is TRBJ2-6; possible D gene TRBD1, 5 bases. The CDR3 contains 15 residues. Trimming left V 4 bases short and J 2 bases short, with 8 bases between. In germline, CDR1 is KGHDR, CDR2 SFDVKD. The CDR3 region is CATSEKGTGANVLTF. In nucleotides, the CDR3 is TGTGCCACCAGTGAAAAGGGGACTGGGGCCAACGTCCTGACTTTC.

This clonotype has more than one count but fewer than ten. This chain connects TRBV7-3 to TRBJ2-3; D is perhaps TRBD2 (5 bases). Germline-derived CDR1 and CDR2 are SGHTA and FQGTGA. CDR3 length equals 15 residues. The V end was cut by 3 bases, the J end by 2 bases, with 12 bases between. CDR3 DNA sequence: TGTGCCAGCAGCTTTGCCGGTCGGGACACAGATACGCAGTATTTT. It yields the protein CASSFAGRDTDTQYF.